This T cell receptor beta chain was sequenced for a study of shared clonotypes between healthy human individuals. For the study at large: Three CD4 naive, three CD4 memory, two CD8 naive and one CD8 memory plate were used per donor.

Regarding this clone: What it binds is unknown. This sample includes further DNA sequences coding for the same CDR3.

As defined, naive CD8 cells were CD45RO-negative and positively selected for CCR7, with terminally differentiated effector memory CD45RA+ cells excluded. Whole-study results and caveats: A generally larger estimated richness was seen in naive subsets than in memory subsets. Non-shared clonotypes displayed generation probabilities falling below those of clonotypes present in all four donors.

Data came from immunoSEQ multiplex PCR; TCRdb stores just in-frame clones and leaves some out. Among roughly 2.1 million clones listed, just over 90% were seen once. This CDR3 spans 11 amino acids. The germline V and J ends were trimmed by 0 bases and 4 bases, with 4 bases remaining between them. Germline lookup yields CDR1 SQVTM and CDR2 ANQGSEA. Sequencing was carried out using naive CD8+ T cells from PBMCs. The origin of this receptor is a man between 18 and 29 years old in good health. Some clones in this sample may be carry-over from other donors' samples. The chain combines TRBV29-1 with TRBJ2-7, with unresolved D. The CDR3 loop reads CSVEDLYEQYF. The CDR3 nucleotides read TGCAGCGTTGAAGATCTATACGAGCAGTACTTC.